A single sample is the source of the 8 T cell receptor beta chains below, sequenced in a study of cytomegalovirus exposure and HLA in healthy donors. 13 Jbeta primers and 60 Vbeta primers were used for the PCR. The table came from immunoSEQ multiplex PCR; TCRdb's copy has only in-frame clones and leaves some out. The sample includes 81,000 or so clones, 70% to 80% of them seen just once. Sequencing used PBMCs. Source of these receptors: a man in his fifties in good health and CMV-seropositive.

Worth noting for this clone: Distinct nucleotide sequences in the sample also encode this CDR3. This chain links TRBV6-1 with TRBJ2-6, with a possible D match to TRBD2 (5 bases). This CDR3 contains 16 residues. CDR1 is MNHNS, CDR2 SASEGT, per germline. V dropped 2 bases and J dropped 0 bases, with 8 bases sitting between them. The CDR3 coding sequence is TGTGCCAGCAGTGAACTAGGGAGCTCTGGGGCCAACGTCCTGACTTTC. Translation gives CASSELGSSGANVLTF.

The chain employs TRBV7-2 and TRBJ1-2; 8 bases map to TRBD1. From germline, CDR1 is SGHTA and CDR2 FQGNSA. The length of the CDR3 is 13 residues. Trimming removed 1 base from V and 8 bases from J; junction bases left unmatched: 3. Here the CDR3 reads CASSLGTGNGYTF. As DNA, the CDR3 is TGTGCCAGCAGCTTAGGGACAGGGAACGGCTACACCTTC.

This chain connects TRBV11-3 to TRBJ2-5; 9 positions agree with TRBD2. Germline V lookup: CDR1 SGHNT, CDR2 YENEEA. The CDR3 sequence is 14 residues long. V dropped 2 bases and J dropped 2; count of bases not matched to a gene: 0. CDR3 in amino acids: CASSLLAGQETQYF. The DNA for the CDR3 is TGTGCCAGCAGCTTACTAGCGGGACAAGAGACCCAGTACTTC.

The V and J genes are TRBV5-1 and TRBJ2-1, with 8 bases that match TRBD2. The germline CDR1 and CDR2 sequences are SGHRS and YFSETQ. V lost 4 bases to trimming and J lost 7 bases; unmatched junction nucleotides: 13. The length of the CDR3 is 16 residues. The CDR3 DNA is TGCGCCAGCAGCAGAAAAGCGGGAGAGGTCTGGAATGAGCAGTTCTTC. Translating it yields CASSRKAGEVWNEQFF.

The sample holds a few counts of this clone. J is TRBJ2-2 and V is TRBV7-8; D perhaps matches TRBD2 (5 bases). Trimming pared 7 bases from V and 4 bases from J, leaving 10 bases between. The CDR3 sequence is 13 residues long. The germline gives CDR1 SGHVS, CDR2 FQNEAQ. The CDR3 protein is CASTKAGTGELFF. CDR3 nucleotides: TGTGCCAGCACCAAGGCGGGCACCGGGGAGCTGTTTTTT.

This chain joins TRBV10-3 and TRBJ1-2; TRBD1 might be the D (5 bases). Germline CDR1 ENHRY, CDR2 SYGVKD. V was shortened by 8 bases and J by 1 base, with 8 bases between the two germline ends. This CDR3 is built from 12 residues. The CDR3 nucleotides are TGTGCCATCCAAGACAGTAACTATGGCTACACCTTC. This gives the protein CAIQDSNYGYTF.

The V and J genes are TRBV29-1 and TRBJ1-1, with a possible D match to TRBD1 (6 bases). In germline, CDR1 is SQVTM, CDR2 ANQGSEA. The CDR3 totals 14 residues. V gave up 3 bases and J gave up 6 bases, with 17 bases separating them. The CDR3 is CSVEIALQGPEAFF. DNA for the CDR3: TGCAGCGTTGAGATAGCCCTACAGGGTCCTGAAGCTTTCTTT.

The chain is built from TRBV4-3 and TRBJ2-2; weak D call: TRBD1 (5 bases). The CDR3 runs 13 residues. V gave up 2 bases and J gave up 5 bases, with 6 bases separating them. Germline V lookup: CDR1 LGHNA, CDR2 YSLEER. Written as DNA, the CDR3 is TGCGCCAGCAGCCAACAGGGAACCGGGGAGCTGTTTTTT. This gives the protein CASSQQGTGELFF.